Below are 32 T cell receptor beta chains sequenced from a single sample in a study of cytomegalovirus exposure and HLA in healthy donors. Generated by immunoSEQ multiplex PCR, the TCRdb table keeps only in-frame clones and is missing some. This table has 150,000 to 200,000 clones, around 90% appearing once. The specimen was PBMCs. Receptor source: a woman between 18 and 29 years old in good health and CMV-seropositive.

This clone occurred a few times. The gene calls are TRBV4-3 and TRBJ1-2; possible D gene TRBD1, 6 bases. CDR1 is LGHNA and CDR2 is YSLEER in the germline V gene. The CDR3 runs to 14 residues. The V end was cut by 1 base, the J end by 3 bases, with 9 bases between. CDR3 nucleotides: TGCGCCAGCAGCCAAGGACAGGCCCACTATGGCTACACCTTC. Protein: CASSQGQAHYGYTF.

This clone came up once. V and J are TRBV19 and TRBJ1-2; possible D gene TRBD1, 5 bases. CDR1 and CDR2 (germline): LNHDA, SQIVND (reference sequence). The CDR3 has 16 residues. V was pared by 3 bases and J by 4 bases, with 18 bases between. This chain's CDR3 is CASSILRGGWTYGYTF. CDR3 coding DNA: TGTGCCAGTAGTATTCTGCGGGGCGGATGGACCTATGGCTACACCTTC. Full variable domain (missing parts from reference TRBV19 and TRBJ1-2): DGGITQSPKYLFRKEGQNVTLSCEQNLNHDAMYWYRQDPGQGLRLIYYSQIVNDFQKGDIAEGYSVSREKKESFPLTVTSAQKNPTAFYLCASSILRGGWTYGYTFGSGTRLTVV.

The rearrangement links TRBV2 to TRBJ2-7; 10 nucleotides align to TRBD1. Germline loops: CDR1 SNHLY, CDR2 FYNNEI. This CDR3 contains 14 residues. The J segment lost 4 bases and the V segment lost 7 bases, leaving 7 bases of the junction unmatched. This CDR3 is CASTSGTGVYEQYF. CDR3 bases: TGTGCCAGCACGTCAGGGACAGGGGTTTACGAGCAGTACTTC.

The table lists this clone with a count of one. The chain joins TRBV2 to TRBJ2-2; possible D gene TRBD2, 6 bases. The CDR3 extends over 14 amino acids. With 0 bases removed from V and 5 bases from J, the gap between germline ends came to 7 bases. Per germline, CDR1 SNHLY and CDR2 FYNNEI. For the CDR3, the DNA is TGTGCCAGCAGTGAAGCGGAGGGGACCGGGGAGCTGTTTTTT. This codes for CASSEAEGTGELFF.

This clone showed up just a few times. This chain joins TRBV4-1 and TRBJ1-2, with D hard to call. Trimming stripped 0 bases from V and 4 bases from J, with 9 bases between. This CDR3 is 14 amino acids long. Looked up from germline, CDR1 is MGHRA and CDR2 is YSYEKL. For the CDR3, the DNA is TGCGCCAGCAGCCAAGATCCTACTGCCTATGGCTACACCTTC. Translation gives CASSQDPTAYGYTF.

The CDR3 bases are TGTGCCAGCAGCTTAGGGGGGGGTGAGCAGTACTTC. Translating it yields CASSLGGGEQYF. V is TRBV11-2 and J is TRBJ2-7; 7 bases match TRBD2. Losses at the gene ends were 1 base for V and 7 bases for J; bases not matched to a gene: 1. The CDR3 is 12 residues long. The germline CDR1 and CDR2 sequences are SGHAT and FQNNGV. Complete variable domain (other parts from reference TRBV11-2 and TRBJ2-7): EAGVAQSPRYKIIEKRQSVAFWCNPISGHATLYWYQQILGQGPKLLIQFQNNGVVDDSQLPKDRFSAERLKGVDSTLKIQPAKLEDSAVYLCASSLGGGEQYFGPGTRLTVT.

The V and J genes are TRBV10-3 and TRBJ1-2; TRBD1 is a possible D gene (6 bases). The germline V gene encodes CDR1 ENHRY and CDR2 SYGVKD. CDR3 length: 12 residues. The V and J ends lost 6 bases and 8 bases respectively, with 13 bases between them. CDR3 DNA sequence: TGTGCCATCAGGGCAGGGGCGTGGGGCTACACCTTC. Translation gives CAIRAGAWGYTF.

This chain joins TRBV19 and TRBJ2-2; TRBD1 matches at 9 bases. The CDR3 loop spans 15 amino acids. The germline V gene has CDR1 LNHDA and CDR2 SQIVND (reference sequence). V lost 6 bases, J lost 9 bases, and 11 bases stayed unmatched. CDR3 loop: CASSIYSTGGRELFF. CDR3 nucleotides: TGTGCCAGTAGCATCTATTCGACAGGGGGGAGGGAGCTGTTTTTT.

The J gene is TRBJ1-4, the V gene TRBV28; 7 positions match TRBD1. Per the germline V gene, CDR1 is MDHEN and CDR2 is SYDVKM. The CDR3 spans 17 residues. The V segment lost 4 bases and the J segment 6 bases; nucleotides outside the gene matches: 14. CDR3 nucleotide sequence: TGTGCCAGCAGTTCCCCCTATCCGACAGGGAAGGATGAAAAACTGTTTTTT. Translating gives CASSSPYPTGKDEKLFF.

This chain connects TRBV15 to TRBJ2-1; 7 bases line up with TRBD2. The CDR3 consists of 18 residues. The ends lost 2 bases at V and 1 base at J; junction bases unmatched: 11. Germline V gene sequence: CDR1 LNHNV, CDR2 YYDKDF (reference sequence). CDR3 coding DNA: TGTGCCACCAGCAGATCGTCCGGCGGGAGAAGTTCCTACAATGAGCAGTTCTTC. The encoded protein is CATSRSSGGRSSYNEQFF. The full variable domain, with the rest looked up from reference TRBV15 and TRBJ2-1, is DAMVIQNPRYQVTQFGKPVTLSCSQTLNHNVMYWYQQKSSQAPKLLFHYYDKDFNNEADTPDNFQSRRPNTSFCFLDIRSPGLGDTAMYLCATSRSSGGRSSYNEQFFGPGTRLTVL.

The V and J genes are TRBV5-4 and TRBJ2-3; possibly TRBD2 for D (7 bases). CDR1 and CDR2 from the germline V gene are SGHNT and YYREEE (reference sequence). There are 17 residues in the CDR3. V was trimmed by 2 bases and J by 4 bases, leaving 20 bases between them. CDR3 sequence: CASSFGSGGAGADTQYF. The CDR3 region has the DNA TGTGCCAGCAGCTTCGGATCTGGGGGGGCCGGGGCAGATACGCAGTATTTT.

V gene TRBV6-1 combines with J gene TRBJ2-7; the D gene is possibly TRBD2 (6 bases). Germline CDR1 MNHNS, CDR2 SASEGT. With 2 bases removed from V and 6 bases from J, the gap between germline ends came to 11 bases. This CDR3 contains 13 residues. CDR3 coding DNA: TGTGCCAGCAGTGAATGGATGGGAGGCGAGCAGTACTTC. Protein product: CASSEWMGGEQYF.

This CDR3 reads CASSVSRDRGYEDHGYTF. The CDR3 DNA reads TGTGCCAGCAGCGTGAGCCGGGACAGGGGCTACGAAGACCATGGCTACACCTTC. The gene calls are TRBV9 and TRBJ1-2, with 10 bases matching TRBD1. The V segment lost 2 bases and the J segment 6 bases; nucleotides outside the gene matches: 16. Germline assignment: CDR1 SGDLS and CDR2 YYNGEE. The CDR3 runs to 18 residues.

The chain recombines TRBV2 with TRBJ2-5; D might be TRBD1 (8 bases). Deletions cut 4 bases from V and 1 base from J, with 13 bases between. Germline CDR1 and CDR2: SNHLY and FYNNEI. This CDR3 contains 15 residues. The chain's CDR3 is CASSVQGGAQETQYF. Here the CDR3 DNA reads TGTGCCAGCAGTGTACAGGGGGGGGCCCAAGAGACCCAGTACTTC.

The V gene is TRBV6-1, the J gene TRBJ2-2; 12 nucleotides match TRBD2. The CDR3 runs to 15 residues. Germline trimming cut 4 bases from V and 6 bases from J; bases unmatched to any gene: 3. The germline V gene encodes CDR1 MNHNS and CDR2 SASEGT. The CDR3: CASSVSSGGAGELFF. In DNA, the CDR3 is TGTGCCAGCAGTGTATCTAGCGGGGGGGCCGGGGAGCTGTTTTTT.

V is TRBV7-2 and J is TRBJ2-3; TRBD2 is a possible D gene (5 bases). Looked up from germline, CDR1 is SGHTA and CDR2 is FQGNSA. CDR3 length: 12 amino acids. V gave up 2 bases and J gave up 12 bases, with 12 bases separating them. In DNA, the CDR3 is TGTGCCAGCAGCTTAAATTCCGGACTCCAGTATTTT. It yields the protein CASSLNSGLQYF.

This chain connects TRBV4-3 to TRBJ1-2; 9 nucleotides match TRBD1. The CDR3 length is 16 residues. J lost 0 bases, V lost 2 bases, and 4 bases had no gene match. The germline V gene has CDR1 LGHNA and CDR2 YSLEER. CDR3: CASSQMGQGTNYGYTF. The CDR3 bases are TGCGCCAGCAGCCAAATGGGACAGGGCACTAACTATGGCTACACCTTC.

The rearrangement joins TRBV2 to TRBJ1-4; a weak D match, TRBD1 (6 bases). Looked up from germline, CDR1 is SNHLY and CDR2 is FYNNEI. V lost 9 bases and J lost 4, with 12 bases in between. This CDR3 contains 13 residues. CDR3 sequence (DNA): TGTGCCAGTATGGACAGCCTTAATGAAAAACTGTTTTTT. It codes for CASMDSLNEKLFF.

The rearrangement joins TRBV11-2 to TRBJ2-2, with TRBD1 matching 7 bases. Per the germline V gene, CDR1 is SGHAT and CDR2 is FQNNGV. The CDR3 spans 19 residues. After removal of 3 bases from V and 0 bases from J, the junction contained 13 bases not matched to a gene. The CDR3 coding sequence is TGTGCCAGCAGCTTTTTGGGGAGACAGGGACCGACGAACACCGGGGAGCTGTTTTTT. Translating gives CASSFLGRQGPTNTGELFF.

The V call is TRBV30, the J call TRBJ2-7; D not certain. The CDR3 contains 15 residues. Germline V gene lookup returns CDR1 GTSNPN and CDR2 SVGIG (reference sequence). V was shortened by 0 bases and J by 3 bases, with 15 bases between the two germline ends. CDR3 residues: CAWSVSASRSYEQYF. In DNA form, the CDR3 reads TGTGCCTGGAGTGTATCGGCCAGTCGGAGCTACGAGCAGTACTTC. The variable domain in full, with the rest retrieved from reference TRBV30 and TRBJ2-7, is SQTIHQWPATLVQPVGSPLSLECTVEGTSNPNLYWYRQAAGRGLQLLFYSVGIGQISSEVPQNLSASRPQDRQFILSSKKLLLSDSGFYLCAWSVSASRSYEQYFGPGTRLTVT.

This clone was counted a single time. This chain's CDR3 is CASSSGQGASIEQYF. In nucleotides, the CDR3 is TGTGCCAGCAGCTCCGGACAGGGGGCCTCGATCGAGCAGTACTTC. The V gene is TRBV7-9, the J gene TRBJ2-7, with 11 bases aligning to TRBD1. The CDR3 consists of 15 residues. V lost 4 bases to trimming and J lost 6 bases; unmatched junction nucleotides: 8. CDR1 and CDR2 from the germline V gene are SEHNR and FQNEAQ (reference sequence).

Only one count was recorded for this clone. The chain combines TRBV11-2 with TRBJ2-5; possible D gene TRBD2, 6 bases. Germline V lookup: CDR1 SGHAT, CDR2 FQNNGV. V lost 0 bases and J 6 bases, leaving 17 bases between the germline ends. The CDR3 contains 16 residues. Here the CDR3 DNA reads TGTGCCAGCAGCTTAGAGGCGACTAGGGGTTTAAAGACCCAGTACTTC. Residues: CASSLEATRGLKTQYF.

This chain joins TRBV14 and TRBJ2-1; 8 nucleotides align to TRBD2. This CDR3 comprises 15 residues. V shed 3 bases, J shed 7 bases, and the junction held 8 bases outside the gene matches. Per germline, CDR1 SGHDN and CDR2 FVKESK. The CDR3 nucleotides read TGTGCCAGCAGCCAGCAAATGGGACTAGTAAATGAGCAGTTCTTC. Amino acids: CASSQQMGLVNEQFF.

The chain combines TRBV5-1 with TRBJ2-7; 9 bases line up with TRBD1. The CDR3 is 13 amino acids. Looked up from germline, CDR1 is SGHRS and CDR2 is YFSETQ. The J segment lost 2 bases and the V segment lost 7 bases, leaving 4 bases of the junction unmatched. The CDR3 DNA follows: TGCGCCAGCGGCGGGGACAGGGCCTACGAGCAGTACTTC. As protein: CASGGDRAYEQYF.

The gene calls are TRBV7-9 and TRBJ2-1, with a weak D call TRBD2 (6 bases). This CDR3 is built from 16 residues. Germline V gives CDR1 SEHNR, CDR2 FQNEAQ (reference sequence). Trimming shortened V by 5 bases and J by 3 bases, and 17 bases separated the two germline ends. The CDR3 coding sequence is TGTGCCAGCAGCACTTCGTCGGGAGCCTTCTACAATGAGCAGTTCTTC. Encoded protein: CASSTSSGAFYNEQFF. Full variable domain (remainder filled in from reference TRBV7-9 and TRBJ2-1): DTGVSQNPRHKITKRGQNVTFRCDPISEHNRLYWYRQTLGQGPEFLTYFQNEAQLEKSRLLSDRFSAERPKGSFSTLEIQRTEQGDSAMYLCASSTSSGAFYNEQFFGPGTRLTVL.

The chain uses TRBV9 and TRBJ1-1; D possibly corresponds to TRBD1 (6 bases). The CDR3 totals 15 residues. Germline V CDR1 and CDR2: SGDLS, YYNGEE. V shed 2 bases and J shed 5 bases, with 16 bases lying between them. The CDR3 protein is CASSVNRDGKTEAFF. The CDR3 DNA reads TGTGCCAGCAGCGTGAACAGGGATGGTAAAACTGAAGCTTTCTTT.

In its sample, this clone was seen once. CDR3 sequence (DNA): TGTGCCAGCAGCTCCGGGACTGCCTCTTCCTGGTATTTT. It codes for CASSSGTASSWYF. The chain is built from TRBV7-2 and TRBJ2-3; D perhaps matches TRBD2 (6 bases). Trimming took off 4 bases at V and 14 bases at J, with 19 bases between the two ends. The CDR3 extends over 13 amino acids. The V gene's germline CDR1 is SGHTA and CDR2 FQGNSA. Looking up the rest from reference TRBV7-2 and TRBJ2-3 gives the full variable domain: GAGVSQSPSNKVTEKGKDVELRCDPISGHTALYWYRQSLGQGLEFLIYFQGNSAPDKSGLPSDRFSAERTGGSVSTLTIQRTQQEDSAVYLCASSSGTASSWYFGPGTRLTVL.

CDR3 amino acids: CAWKLLNYGYTF. As DNA, the CDR3 is TGTGCCTGGAAACTCCTGAACTATGGCTACACCTTC. The chain joins TRBV30 to TRBJ1-2; D gene ambiguous. This CDR3 contains 12 residues. From germline, CDR1 is GTSNPN and CDR2 SVGIG (reference sequence). Trimming removed 4 bases from V and 2 bases from J, with 8 bases in between.

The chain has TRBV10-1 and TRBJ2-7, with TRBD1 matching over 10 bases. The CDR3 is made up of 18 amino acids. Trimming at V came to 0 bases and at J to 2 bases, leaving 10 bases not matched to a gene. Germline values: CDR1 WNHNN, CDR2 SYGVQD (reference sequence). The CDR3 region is CASSESGGPGTGAYEQYF. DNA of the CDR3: TGCGCCAGCAGTGAGTCCGGGGGGCCCGGGACAGGGGCCTACGAGCAGTACTTC.

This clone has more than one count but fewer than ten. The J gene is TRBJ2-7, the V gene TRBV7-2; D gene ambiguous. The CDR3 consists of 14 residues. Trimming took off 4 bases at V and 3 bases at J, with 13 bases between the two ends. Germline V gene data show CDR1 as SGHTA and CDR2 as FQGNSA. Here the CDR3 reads CASSSFDSYYEQYF. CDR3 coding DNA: TGTGCCAGCAGCTCTTTTGACTCTTACTACGAGCAGTACTTC. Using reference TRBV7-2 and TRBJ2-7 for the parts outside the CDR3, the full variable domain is GAGVSQSPSNKVTEKGKDVELRCDPISGHTALYWYRQSLGQGLEFLIYFQGNSAPDKSGLPSDRFSAERTGGSVSTLTIQRTQQEDSAVYLCASSSFDSYYEQYFGPGTRLTVT.

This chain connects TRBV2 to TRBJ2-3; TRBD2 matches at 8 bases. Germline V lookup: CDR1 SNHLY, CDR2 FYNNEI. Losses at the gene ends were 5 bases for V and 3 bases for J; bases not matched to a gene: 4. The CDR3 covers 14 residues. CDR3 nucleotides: TGTGCCAGCAGTTCCCGACTAGCGACAGATACGCAGTATTTT. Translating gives CASSSRLATDTQYF.

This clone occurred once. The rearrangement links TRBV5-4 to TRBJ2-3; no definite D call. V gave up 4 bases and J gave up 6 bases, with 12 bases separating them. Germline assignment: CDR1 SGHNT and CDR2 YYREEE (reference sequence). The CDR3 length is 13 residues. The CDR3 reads CASSQVKWDTQYF. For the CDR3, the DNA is TGTGCCAGCAGCCAGGTGAAGTGGGATACGCAGTATTTT.